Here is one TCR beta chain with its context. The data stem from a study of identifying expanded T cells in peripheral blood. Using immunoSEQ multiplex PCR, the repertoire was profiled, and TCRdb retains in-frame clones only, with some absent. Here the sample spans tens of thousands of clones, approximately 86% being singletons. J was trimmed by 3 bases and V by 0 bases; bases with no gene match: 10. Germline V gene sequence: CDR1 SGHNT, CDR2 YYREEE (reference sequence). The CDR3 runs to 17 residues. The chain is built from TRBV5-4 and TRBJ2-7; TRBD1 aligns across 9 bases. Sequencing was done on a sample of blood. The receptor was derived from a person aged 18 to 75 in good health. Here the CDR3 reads CASSLADLTGGFYEQYF. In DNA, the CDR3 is TGTGCCAGCAGCTTGGCCGATCTTACAGGGGGCTTCTACGAGCAGTACTTC.